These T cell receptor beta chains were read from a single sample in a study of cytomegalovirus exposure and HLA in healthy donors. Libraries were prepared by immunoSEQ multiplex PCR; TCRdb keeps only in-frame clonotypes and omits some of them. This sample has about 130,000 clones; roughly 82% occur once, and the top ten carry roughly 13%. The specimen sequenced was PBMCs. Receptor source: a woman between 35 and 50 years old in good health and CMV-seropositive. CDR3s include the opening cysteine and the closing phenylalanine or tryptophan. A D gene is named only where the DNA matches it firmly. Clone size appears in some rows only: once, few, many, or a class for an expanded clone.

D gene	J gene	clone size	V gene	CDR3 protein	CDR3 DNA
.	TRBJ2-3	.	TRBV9	CASSASGDTQYF	TGTGCCAGCAGCGCATCCGGAGATACGCAGTATTTT
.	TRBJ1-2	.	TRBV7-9	CASSRLGQLRGYTF	TGTGCCAGCAGCCGCCTTGGGCAGCTGAGAGGCTACACCTTC
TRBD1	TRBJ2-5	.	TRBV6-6	CASSYGDSQETQYF	TGTGCCAGCAGTTACGGGGACAGTCAAGAGACCCAGTACTTC
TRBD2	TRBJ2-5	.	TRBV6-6	CASKSGRSIETQYF	TGTGCCAGCAAAAGCGGGAGGAGTATAGAGACCCAGTACTTC
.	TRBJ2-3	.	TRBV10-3	CAISVDSTDTQYF	TGTGCCATCAGCGTCGACTCCACAGATACGCAGTATTTT
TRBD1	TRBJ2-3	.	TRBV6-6	CASSGQGTDTQYF	TGTGCCAGCAGCGGACAGGGAACAGATACGCAGTATTTT
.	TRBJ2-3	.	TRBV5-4	CASSLSSPGTDTQYF	TGTGCCAGCAGCCTATCGAGCCCCGGCACAGATACGCAGTATTTT
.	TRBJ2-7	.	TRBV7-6	CASSATTGVAYEQYF	TGTGCCAGCAGCGCCACGACAGGAGTAGCCTACGAGCAGTACTTC
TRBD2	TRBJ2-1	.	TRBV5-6	CASSLRLAPYNEQFF	TGTGCCAGCAGCCTCAGACTAGCGCCTTACAATGAGCAGTTCTTC
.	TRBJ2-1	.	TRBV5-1	CASSLVGLSTYNEQFF	TGCGCCAGCAGCTTGGTTGGGCTAAGCACCTACAATGAGCAGTTCTTC
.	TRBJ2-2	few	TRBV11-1	CASSLTATGPGELFF	TGTGCCAGCAGCTTAACGGCAACAGGGCCCGGGGAGCTGTTTTTT
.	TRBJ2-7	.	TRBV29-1	CSVVWGYEQYF	TGCAGCGTTGTTTGGGGCTACGAGCAGTACTTC
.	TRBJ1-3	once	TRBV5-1	CASSSTAGNTIYF	TGTGCCAGCAGTTCGACAGCTGGAAACACCATATATTTT
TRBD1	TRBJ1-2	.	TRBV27	CASRDRVGGYTF	TGTGCCAGCCGCGACAGGGTAGGTGGCTACACCTTC
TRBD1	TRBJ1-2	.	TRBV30	CAWSVEGGSNYGYTF	TGTGCCTGGAGTGTAGAAGGGGGCTCTAACTATGGCTACACCTTC
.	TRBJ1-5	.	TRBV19	CASSIGGVLNQPQHF	TGTGCCAGTAGTATAGGGGGGGTTCTCAATCAGCCCCAGCATTTT
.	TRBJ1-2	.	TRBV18	CASSPRRGDYGYTF	TGTGCCAGCTCACCAAGACGGGGAGACTATGGCTACACCTTC
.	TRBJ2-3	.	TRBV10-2	CASTGLDTQYF	TGCGCCAGCACGGGGTTAGATACGCAGTATTTT
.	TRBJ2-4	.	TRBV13	CASSLGLSVAKNIQYF	TGTGCCAGCAGCTTAGGCCTATCGGTGGCCAAAAACATTCAGTACTTC
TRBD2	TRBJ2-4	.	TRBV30	CAWSGRLAGTPGAKNIQYF	TGTGCCTGGAGTGGGAGACTAGCGGGAACTCCCGGGGCCAAAAACATTCAGTACTTC
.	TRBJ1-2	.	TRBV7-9	CASSLLAEYYGYTF	TGTGCCAGCAGCTTATTAGCGGAGTACTATGGCTACACCTTC
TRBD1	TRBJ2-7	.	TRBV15	CATSPLRQGGYEQYF	TGTGCCACCAGCCCGCTTCGACAGGGGGGTTACGAGCAGTACTTC
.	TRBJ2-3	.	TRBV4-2	CASSQGPKGGSTDTQYF	TGTGCCAGCAGCCAAGGTCCCAAAGGCGGTAGCACAGATACGCAGTATTTT
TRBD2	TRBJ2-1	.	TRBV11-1	CASRGTSGRLSYNEQFF	TGTGCCAGCCGAGGGACTAGCGGGAGACTATCCTACAATGAGCAGTTCTTC
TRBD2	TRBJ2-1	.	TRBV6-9	CASSPLKVTSGTYNEQFF	TGTGCCAGCAGTCCCTTGAAGGTAACTAGCGGAACCTACAATGAGCAGTTCTTC
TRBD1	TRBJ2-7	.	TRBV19	CASSSLLNTGTGYKQYF	TGTGCCAGTAGTTCCCTTCTCAATACCGGGACAGGGTACAAGCAGTACTTC
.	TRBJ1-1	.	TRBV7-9	CASSGRGRGNLEAFF	TGTGCCAGCAGCGGGCGTGGCAGGGGTAACCTTGAAGCTTTCTTT
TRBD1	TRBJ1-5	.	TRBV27	CASRPGQGSNQPQHF	TGTGCCAGCAGACCGGGACAGGGAAGCAATCAGCCCCAGCATTTT
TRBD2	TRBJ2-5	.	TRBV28	CASSPHAGAGGTQYF	TGTGCCAGCAGTCCTCATGCGGGGGCGGGGGGGACCCAGTACTTC
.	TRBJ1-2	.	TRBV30	CAWSERGWNGYTF	TGTGCCTGGAGTGAACGGGGGTGGAATGGCTACACCTTC
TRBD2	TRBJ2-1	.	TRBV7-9	CASSSRLAGYSYNEQFF	TGTGCCAGCAGCTCCCGGCTAGCGGGGTACTCCTACAATGAGCAGTTCTTC
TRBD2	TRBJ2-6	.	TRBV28	CASRLAGLSGANVLTF	TGTGCCAGCAGGCTAGCGGGCCTCTCTGGGGCCAACGTCCTGACTTTC
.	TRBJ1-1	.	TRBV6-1	CASAPLVGAGTEAFF	TGTGCCAGCGCTCCCCTAGTAGGGGCTGGGACTGAAGCTTTCTTT
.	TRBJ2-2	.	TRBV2	CASSGLVAGELFF	TGTGCCAGCAGTGGGCTAGTTGCCGGGGAGCTGTTTTTT
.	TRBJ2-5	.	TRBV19	CASSIRRGPQETQYF	TGTGCCAGTAGTATACGCAGGGGTCCGCAAGAGACCCAGTACTTC
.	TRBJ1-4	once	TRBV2	CASSTGGGNEKLFF	TGTGCCAGCAGTACAGGTGGGGGGAATGAAAAACTGTTTTTT
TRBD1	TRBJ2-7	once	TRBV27	CASSSGQGKYEQYF	TGTGCCAGCAGTTCGGGACAGGGGAAGTACGAGCAGTACTTC
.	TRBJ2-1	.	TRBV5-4	CASSPEIPNEQFF	TGTGCCAGCAGCCCGGAGATCCCCAATGAGCAGTTCTTC
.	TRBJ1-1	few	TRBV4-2	CASSREGVNTEAFF	TGTGCCAGCAGCCGGGAGGGGGTTAACACTGAAGCTTTCTTT
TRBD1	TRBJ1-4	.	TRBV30	CAWKSGRGQPNEKLFF	TGTGCCTGGAAAAGTGGGCGGGGACAGCCTAATGAAAAACTGTTTTTT
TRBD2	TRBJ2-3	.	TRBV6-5	CASSAGGATDTQYF	TGTGCCAGCTCAGCGGGGGGGGCCACAGATACGCAGTATTTT
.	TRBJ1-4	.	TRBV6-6	CASSRPGGEKLFF	TGTGCCAGCAGTAGACCGGGGGGGGAAAAACTGTTTTTT
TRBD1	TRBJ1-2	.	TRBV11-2	CASSRIRRDRDGYGYTF	TGTGCCAGCAGCCGCATCCGGCGGGACAGGGATGGTTATGGCTACACCTTC
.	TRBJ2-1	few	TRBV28	CASSSPGTREKFF	TGTGCCAGCAGTTCCCCCGGGACAAGGGAGAAGTTCTTC
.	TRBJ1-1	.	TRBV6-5	CATKPGASGGAFF	TGTGCCACCAAGCCAGGGGCGAGTGGGGGAGCTTTCTTT
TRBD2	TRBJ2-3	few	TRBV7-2	CASSPGLQRDTQYF	TGTGCCAGCAGCCCGGGACTACAAAGAGATACGCAGTATTTT
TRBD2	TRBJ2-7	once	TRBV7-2	CASSLGLAPSYEQYF	TGTGCCAGCAGCTTAGGACTAGCGCCTTCCTACGAGCAGTACTTC
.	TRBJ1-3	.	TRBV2	CASSKGGANTIYF	TGTGCCAGCTCAAAAGGAGGGGCGAACACCATATATTTT
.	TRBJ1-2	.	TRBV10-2	CASSESWTAKGDGYTF	TGCGCCAGCAGTGAGTCGTGGACAGCTAAAGGGGATGGCTACACCTTC
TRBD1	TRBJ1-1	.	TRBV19	CASRHTGQGFISGSTEAFF	TGTGCCAGTAGGCATACGGGACAGGGTTTTATATCAGGGTCCACTGAAGCTTTCTTT